The clone carrying this T cell receptor (beta chain) occurred once. Antigen: not known. Germline V gene lookup returns CDR1 SGHAT and CDR2 FQNNGV. The V end was cut by 1 base, the J end by 2 bases, with 17 bases between. This CDR3 contains 18 residues. This sample stems from a study of cytomegalovirus exposure and HLA in healthy donors. Study in general: Both the 100 to 150 validation repertoires and the 600 to 750 first-cohort repertoires used the same platform, as reported by a later analysis.

The assay was immunoSEQ multiplex PCR, and TCRdb's table has in-frame clones only and misses some. Of about 180,000 clones in the sample, roughly 85% were seen once. Study conclusions and caveats: In vitro testing confirmed a few CMV-associated chains as specific for CMV antigens. Researchers counted about 150 TCR beta chains as cytomegalovirus-associated.

Among the roughly 110 subjects of the validation cohort, separate from the approximately 700-subject first cohort, were the donors. This receptor was taken from a man between 18 and 35 years old in good health and CMV-seropositive. The sample comprised PBMCs. The chain joins TRBV11-2 to TRBJ1-4; a weak D match, TRBD1 (6 bases). The CDR3, as DNA: TGTGCCAGCAGCTTAGGGTACGGAACAGGGCTCACTAATGAAAAACTGTTTTTT. This codes for CASSLGYGTGLTNEKLFF.